This passage covers 24 T cell receptor beta chains from one sample sequenced in a study of control samples from healthy donors and cancer patients. TCRdb's copy holds only in-frame clones and misses some; the assay was immunoSEQ multiplex PCR. The sample yields about 95,000 clones, roughly 90% seen once. Sequenced: blood. The receptors shown here come from a woman in her seventies in good health.

The chain carries TRBV7-3 and TRBJ2-1; TRBD2 matches at 8 bases. V lost 4 bases, J lost 6 bases, and 8 bases stayed unmatched. CDR3 size: 15 residues. Germline V gene lookup returns CDR1 SGHTA and CDR2 FQGTGA. The CDR3 region is CASSSTGTRSNEQFF. CDR3 nucleotide sequence: TGTGCCAGCAGCTCGACCGGGACTAGAAGCAATGAGCAGTTCTTC.

CDR3 bases: TGTGCCAGCAGCCAGAGCGGTACCGGGACCCAGTACTTC. Protein product: CASSQSGTGTQYF. V usage is TRBV11-2 and J usage is TRBJ2-5; tentatively, D is TRBD2 (5 bases). Trimming removed 5 bases from V and 7 bases from J, with 14 bases in between. Germline CDR1 is SGHAT and CDR2 is FQNNGV. The length of the CDR3 is 13 residues.

The chain carries TRBV5-1 and TRBJ1-2; D ambiguous. The CDR3 consists of 14 residues. The ends were cut back, 5 bases at V and 4 bases at J, with 15 bases in the middle. Germline V gene lookup returns CDR1 SGHRS and CDR2 YFSETQ. The CDR3 loop is CASRPTASVYGYTF. The CDR3 nucleotides are TGCGCCAGCAGGCCAACAGCGAGCGTCTATGGCTACACCTTC.

This chain joins TRBV19 and TRBJ1-5, with 7 nucleotides matching TRBD1. Germline V lookup: CDR1 LNHDA, CDR2 SQIVND (reference sequence). V lost 5 bases, J lost 1 base, and 2 bases stayed unmatched. The CDR3 spans 14 residues. The CDR3 DNA follows: TGTGCCAGTAGTCAGGGACAGAGCAATCAGCCCCAGCATTTT. Amino acids: CASSQGQSNQPQHF.

V is TRBV3-1 (or the pseudogene TRBV3-2) and J is TRBJ1-4; the match to TRBD1 covers 7 bases. Germline CDR1 reads LGHDT; CDR2 reads YNNKEL (reference sequence). V was clipped by 2 bases and J by 8 bases; unmatched bases: 5. The CDR3 totals 14 residues. In DNA, the CDR3 is TGTGCCAGCAGCCAAAGACAGGGCACCGAAAAACTGTTTTTT. Translating gives CASSQRQGTEKLFF.

The genes are TRBV16 and TRBJ1-2; D ambiguous. In germline, CDR1 is KGHSY, CDR2 FQNENV. This CDR3 spans 16 amino acids. The germline V and J ends were trimmed by 0 bases and 2 bases, with 13 bases remaining between them. The CDR3 protein is CASSQSFPSQNYGYTF. CDR3 in DNA: TGTGCCAGCAGCCAATCGTTCCCATCTCAAAACTATGGCTACACCTTC. The full variable domain, with the rest looked up from reference TRBV16 and TRBJ1-2, is GEEVAQTPKHLVRGEGQKAKLYCAPIKGHSYVFWYQQVLKNEFKFLISFQNENVFDETGMPKERFSAKCLPNSPCSLEIQATKLEDSAVYFCASSQSFPSQNYGYTFGSGTRLTVV.

The chain uses TRBV9 and TRBJ2-3; 10 nucleotides line up with TRBD1. The J segment lost 5 bases and the V segment lost 3 bases, leaving 3 bases of the junction unmatched. Germline V gene data show CDR1 as SGDLS and CDR2 as YYNGEE. CDR3 length equals 14 residues. The CDR3 bases are TGTGCCAGCAGCGATCGGGACAGGGGAGATACGCAGTATTTT. Translating gives CASSDRDRGDTQYF.

The gene calls are TRBV2 and TRBJ1-1; D is unresolved. Germline CDR1 and CDR2: SNHLY and FYNNEI. The CDR3 covers 16 residues. Trimming took off 0 bases at V and 8 bases at J, with 19 bases between the two ends. CDR3 coding DNA: TGTGCCAGCAGTGAAGCGCGATTAGGGCGCGGCCAGGAAGCTTTCTTT. It specifies CASSEARLGRGQEAFF. The full variable domain, in which reference TRBV2 and TRBJ1-1 provide the parts outside the CDR3, is EPEVTQTPSHQVTQMGQEVILRCVPISNHLYFYWYRQILGQKVEFLVSFYNNEISEKSEIFDDQFSVERPDGSNFTLKIRSTKLEDSAMYFCASSEARLGRGQEAFFGQGTRLTVV.

This clone was seen only a few times. V is TRBV3-1 (or the pseudogene TRBV3-2) and J is TRBJ1-6; D gene unclear. V lost 5 bases to trimming and J lost 12 bases, with 14 bases between them. CDR3 length equals 13 residues. In germline, CDR1 is LGHDT, CDR2 YNNKEL (reference sequence). Here the CDR3 reads CASSYSTDQPLHF. The CDR3 DNA is TGTGCCAGCAGCTATAGCACCGATCAACCCCTCCACTTT.

The chain has TRBV28 and TRBJ2-2, with 7 bases that match TRBD1. The junction had 4 bases not matched to a gene; V was cut back by 9 bases and J by 0 bases. From germline, CDR1 is MDHEN and CDR2 SYDVKM. This CDR3 comprises 14 residues. The CDR3 spells CARIDRANTGELFF. The CDR3 nucleotides read TGTGCCAGGATCGACAGGGCGAACACCGGGGAGCTGTTTTTT.

The V gene is TRBV7-2, the J gene TRBJ1-2; D gene ambiguous. V dropped 3 bases and J dropped 6 bases, with 17 bases sitting between them. The CDR3 runs 15 residues. Germline V gene data show CDR1 as SGHTA and CDR2 as FQGNSA. Written as DNA, the CDR3 is TGTGCCAGCAGCTTCCCCCCCGCGCCAGCTAATGGCTACACCTTC. This gives the protein CASSFPPAPANGYTF.

V and J are TRBV9 and TRBJ1-1, with a tentative D call TRBD1 (5 bases). Per the germline V gene, CDR1 is SGDLS and CDR2 is YYNGEE. The ends were cut back, 3 bases at V and 1 base at J, with 10 bases in the middle. This CDR3 comprises 14 residues. Written as DNA, the CDR3 is TGTGCCAGCAGCGCGGACATACAGAACACTGAAGCTTTCTTT. Protein sequence: CASSADIQNTEAFF.

This chain uses TRBV6-5 with TRBJ1-2, with TRBD1 matching 7 bases. V shed 7 bases, J shed 4 bases, and the junction held 6 bases outside the gene matches. This CDR3 contains 13 residues. Looked up from germline, CDR1 is MNHEY and CDR2 is SVGAGI. CDR3 DNA: TGTGCCAGCAACCGACAGGGTGGCTATGGCTACACCTTC. It is translated as CASNRQGGYGYTF.

The genes are TRBV6-6 and TRBJ1-1; D is perhaps TRBD1 (6 bases). The V end was cut by 0 bases, the J end by 2 bases, with 10 bases between. The germline gives CDR1 MNHNY, CDR2 SVGAGI (reference sequence). This CDR3 is 15 amino acids long. CDR3 DNA: TGTGCCAGCAGTTACTCAGTACAGGGAAACACTGAAGCTTTCTTT. Protein sequence: CASSYSVQGNTEAFF.

The gene calls are TRBV18 and TRBJ1-2, with TRBD1 as a possible D gene (5 bases). The V gene lost 3 bases and the J gene lost 4 bases, with 21 bases spanning the gap. From germline, CDR1 is KGHSH and CDR2 LQKENI. The CDR3 loop spans 17 amino acids. The CDR3 DNA is TGTGCCAGCTCACCTTCGGGGGGAGGTGGAATCAGCTATGGCTACACCTTC. Amino acid sequence: CASSPSGGGGISYGYTF.

As concerns this clone: Other DNA sequences in this sample translate to the same CDR3. This chain connects TRBV7-2 to TRBJ1-1; D not resolved. The germline CDR1 and CDR2 sequences are SGHTA and FQGNSA. The CDR3 has 13 residues. Trimming stripped 1 base from V and 1 base from J, with 4 bases between. In DNA form, the CDR3 reads TGTGCCAGCAGCTTAGGACAGAACACTGAAGCTTTCTTT. It specifies CASSLGQNTEAFF.

The rearrangement joins TRBV5-1 to TRBJ1-1, with a tentative D call TRBD1 (6 bases). CDR3 length equals 15 residues. V was pared by 1 base and J by 4 bases, with 14 bases between. The V gene's germline CDR1 is SGHRS and CDR2 YFSETQ. The CDR3: CASSLRATGFTEAFF. The CDR3 DNA sequence: TGCGCCAGCAGCTTGAGGGCCACAGGGTTCACTGAAGCTTTCTTT.

The chain employs TRBV5-5 and TRBJ1-1; D might be TRBD1 (5 bases). The CDR3 runs to 18 residues. Between the trimmed V and J ends, which lost 2 bases and 0 bases, there was a span of 20 bases. The germline V gene has CDR1 SGHKS and CDR2 YYEKEE (reference sequence). The CDR3 spells CASSFTMGMGLLNTEAFF. CDR3 bases: TGTGCCAGCAGCTTTACGATGGGGATGGGGCTCCTGAACACTGAAGCTTTCTTT.

The chain recombines TRBV7-9 with TRBJ2-7; either TRBD1 or TRBD2 may fit D (5 bases each). The CDR3 loop spans 16 amino acids. The germline V and J ends were trimmed by 1 base and 6 bases, with 19 bases remaining between them. Per germline, CDR1 SEHNR and CDR2 FQNEAQ (reference sequence). The CDR3 protein is CASSLGLGPPQIEQYF. The CDR3 DNA follows: TGTGCCAGCAGCTTAGGGCTGGGACCTCCACAGATCGAGCAGTACTTC. The whole variable domain, filled in from reference TRBV7-9 and TRBJ2-7, reads DTGVSQNPRHKITKRGQNVTFRCDPISEHNRLYWYRQTLGQGPEFLTYFQNEAQLEKSRLLSDRFSAERPKGSFSTLEIQRTEQGDSAMYLCASSLGLGPPQIEQYFGPGTRLTVT.

The table lists this clone with a count of one. The genes are TRBV6-1 and TRBJ2-5; D gene unclear. This CDR3 contains 16 residues. Trimming shortened V by 0 bases and J by 5 bases, and 16 bases separated the two germline ends. The V gene's germline CDR1 is MNHNS and CDR2 SASEGT. CDR3 in amino acids: CASSEASTRLWETQYF. CDR3 coding DNA: TGTGCCAGCAGTGAAGCGTCGACACGGTTATGGGAGACCCAGTACTTC.

V gene TRBV10-1 combines with J gene TRBJ1-1; D not resolved. V was clipped by 0 bases and J by 3 bases, with 5 bases between them. CDR3 length: 13 residues. The germline gives CDR1 WNHNN, CDR2 SYGVQD (reference sequence). CDR3 nucleotide sequence: TGCGCCAGCAGTGAGTCGATAGACACTGAAGCTTTCTTT. Protein: CASSESIDTEAFF.

As DNA, the CDR3 is TGTGCCAGCTCAACGACAGGGGCCCGCAACTATGGCTACACCTTC. Translated: CASSTTGARNYGYTF. This chain connects TRBV18 to TRBJ1-2, with TRBD1 matching 8 bases. Per the germline V gene, CDR1 is KGHSH and CDR2 is LQKENI. With 5 bases clipped from V and 2 bases from J, the junction kept 7 bases outside the gene matches. The CDR3 loop spans 15 amino acids.

The V call is TRBV30, the J call TRBJ1-2, with TRBD1 matching 7 bases. The trim removed 4 bases at V and 4 bases at J, leaving 6 bases unmatched. The CDR3 runs to 13 residues. The V gene's germline CDR1 is GTSNPN and CDR2 SVGIG (reference sequence). The CDR3 reads CAWTRTGGYGYTF. In DNA, the CDR3 is TGTGCCTGGACCCGGACAGGAGGCTATGGCTACACCTTC.

The V and J genes are TRBV9 and TRBJ2-2, with D unclear. This CDR3 has 13 amino acids. The V gene lost 6 bases and the J gene lost 3 bases, with 9 bases spanning the gap. Germline V gene sequence: CDR1 SGDLS, CDR2 YYNGEE. The CDR3 nucleotides read TGTGCCAGCACGAAGAGCCACACCGGGGAGCTGTTTTTT. It encodes CASTKSHTGELFF.